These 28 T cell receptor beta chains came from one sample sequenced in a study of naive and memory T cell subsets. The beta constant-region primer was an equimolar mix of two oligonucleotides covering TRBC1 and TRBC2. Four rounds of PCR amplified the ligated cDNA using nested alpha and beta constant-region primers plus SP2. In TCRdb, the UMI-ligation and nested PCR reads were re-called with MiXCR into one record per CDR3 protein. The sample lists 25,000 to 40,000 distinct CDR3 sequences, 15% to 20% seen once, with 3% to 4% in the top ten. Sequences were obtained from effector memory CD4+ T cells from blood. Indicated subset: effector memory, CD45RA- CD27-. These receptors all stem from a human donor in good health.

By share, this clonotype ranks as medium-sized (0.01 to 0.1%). Here the CDR3 DNA reads TGCAGTGCTAGCCTAGGAGACTATAGCAATCAGCCCCAGCATTTT. This gives the protein CSASLGDYSNQPQHF. The gene calls are TRBV20-1 and TRBJ1-5; no clear D gene. The V gene lost 3 bases and the J gene lost 0 bases, with 12 bases spanning the gap. Per the germline V gene, CDR1 is DFQATT and CDR2 is SNEGSKA (reference sequence). The CDR3 runs to 15 residues.

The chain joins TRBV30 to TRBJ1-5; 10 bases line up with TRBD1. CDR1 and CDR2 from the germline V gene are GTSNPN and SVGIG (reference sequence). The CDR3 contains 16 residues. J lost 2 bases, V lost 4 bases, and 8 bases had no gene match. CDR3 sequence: CAWMRQGAKGNQPQHF. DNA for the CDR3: TGTGCCTGGATGAGACAGGGGGCGAAGGGCAATCAGCCCCAGCATTTT.

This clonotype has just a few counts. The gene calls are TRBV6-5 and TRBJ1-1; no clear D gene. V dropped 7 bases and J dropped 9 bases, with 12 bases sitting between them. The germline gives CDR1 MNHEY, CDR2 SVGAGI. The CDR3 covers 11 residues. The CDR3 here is CASKAGKQAFF. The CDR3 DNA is TGTGCCAGCAAGGCAGGTAAACAAGCTTTCTTT.

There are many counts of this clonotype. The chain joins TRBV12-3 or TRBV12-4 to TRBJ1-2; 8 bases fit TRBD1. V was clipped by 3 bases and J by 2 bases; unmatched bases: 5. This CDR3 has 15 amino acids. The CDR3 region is CASSFITGGNYGYTF. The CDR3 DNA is TGTGCCAGCAGTTTCATAACAGGGGGAAACTATGGCTACACCTTC.

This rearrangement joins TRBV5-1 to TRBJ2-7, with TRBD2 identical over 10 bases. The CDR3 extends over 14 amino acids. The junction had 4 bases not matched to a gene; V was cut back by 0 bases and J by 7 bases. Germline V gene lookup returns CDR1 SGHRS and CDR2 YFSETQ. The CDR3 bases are TGCGCCAGCAGCTTGGGGCTAGCGGGAGAGGAGCAGTACTTC. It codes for CASSLGLAGEEQYF. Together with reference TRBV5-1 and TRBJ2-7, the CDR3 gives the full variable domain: KAGVTQTPRYLIKTRGQQVTLSCSPISGHRSVSWYQQTPGQGLQFLFEYFSETQRNKGNFPGRFSGRQFSNSRSEMNVSTLELGDSALYLCASSLGLAGEEQYFGPGTRLTVT.

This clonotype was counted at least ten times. CDR3 in DNA: TGCAGCGCGAAGGTAGATGTAGGGGAGCAGTTCTTC. Translating it yields CSAKVDVGEQFF. The V gene is TRBV29-1, the J gene TRBJ2-1; no clear D gene. V lost 7 bases to trimming and J lost 10 bases, with 17 bases between them. The CDR3 loop spans 12 amino acids. Per the germline V gene, CDR1 is SQVTM and CDR2 is ANQGSEA.

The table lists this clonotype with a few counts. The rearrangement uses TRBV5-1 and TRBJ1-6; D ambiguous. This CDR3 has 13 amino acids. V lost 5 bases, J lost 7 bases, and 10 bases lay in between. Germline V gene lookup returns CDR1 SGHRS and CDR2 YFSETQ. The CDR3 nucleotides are TGCGCCAGCAGGACTGAGGGAAATTCACCCCTCCACTTT. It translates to CASRTEGNSPLHF.

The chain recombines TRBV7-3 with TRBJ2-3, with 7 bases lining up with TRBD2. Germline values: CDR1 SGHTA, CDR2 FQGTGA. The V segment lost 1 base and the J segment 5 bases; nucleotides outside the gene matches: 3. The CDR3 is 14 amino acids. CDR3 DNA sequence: TGTGCCAGCAGCTTAAGCGGGAGCGGAGATACGCAGTATTTT. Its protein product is CASSLSGSGDTQYF.

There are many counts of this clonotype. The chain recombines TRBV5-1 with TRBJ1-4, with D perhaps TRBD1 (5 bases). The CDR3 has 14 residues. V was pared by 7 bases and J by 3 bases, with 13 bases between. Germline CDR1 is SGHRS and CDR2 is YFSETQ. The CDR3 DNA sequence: TGCGCCAGCGGGGACCCTGGGTCTAATGAAAAACTGTTTTTT. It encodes CASGDPGSNEKLFF.

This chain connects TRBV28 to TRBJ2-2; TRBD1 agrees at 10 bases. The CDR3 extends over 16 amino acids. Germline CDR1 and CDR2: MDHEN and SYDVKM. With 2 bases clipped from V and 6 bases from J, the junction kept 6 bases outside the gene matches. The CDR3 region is CASSLRDRGLSGELFF. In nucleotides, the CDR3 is TGTGCCAGCAGTTTAAGGGACAGGGGTTTATCCGGGGAGCTGTTTTTT.

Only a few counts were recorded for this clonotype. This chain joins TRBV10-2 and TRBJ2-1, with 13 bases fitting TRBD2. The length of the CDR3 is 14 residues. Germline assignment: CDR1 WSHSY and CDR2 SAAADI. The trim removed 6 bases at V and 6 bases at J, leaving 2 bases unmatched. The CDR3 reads CASRLAGGPNEQFF. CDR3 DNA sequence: TGCGCCAGCAGACTAGCGGGAGGGCCCAATGAGCAGTTCTTC.

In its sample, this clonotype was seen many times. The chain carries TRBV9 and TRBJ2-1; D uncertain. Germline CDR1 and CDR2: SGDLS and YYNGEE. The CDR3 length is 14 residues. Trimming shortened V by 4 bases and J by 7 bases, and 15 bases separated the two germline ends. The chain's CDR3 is CASSPHPVGNEQFF. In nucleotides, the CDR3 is TGTGCCAGCAGCCCCCATCCCGTGGGGAATGAGCAGTTCTTC. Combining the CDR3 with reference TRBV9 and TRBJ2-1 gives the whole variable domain DSGVTQTPKHLITATGQRVTLRCSPRSGDLSVYWYQQSLDQGLQFLIQYYNGEERAKGNILERFSAQQFPDLHSELNLSSLELGDSALYFCASSPHPVGNEQFFGPGTRLTVL.

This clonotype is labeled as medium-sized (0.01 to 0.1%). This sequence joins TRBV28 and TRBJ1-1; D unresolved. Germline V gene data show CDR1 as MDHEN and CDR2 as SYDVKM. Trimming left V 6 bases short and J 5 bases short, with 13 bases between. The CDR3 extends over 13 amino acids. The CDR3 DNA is TGTGCCAGCAGGCGCTATTCGGGGACTGAAGCTTTCTTT. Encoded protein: CASRRYSGTEAFF.

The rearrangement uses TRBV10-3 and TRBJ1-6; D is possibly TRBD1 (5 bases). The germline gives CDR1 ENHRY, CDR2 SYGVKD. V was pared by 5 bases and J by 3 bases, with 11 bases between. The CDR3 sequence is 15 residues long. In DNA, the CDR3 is TGTGCCATCAGTAATGACGGGGGCTATAATTCACCCCTCCACTTT. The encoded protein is CAISNDGGYNSPLHF.

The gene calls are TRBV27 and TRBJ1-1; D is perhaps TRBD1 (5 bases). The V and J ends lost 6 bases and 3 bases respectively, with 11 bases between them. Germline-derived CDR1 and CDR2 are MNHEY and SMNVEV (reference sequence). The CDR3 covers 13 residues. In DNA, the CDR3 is TGTGCCAGCAGCCGAGGGACGGACACTGAAGCTTTCTTT. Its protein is CASSRGTDTEAFF.

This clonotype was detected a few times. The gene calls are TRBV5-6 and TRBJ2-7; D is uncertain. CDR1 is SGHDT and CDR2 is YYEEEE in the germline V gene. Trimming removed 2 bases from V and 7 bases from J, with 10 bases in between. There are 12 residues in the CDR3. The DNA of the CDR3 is TGTGCCAGCAGCTTACCAGTTGGGGAGCAGTACTTC. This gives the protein CASSLPVGEQYF.

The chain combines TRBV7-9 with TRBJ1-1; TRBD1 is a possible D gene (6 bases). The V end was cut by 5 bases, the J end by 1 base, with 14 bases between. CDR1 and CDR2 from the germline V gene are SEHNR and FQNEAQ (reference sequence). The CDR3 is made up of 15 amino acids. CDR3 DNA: TGTGCCAGCAGCGTCGGCACAGGGCCGAACACTGAAGCTTTCTTT. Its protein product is CASSVGTGPNTEAFF. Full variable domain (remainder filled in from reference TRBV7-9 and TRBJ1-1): DTGVSQNPRHKITKRGQNVTFRCDPISEHNRLYWYRQTLGQGPEFLTYFQNEAQLEKSRLLSDRFSAERPKGSFSTLEIQRTEQGDSAMYLCASSVGTGPNTEAFFGQGTRLTVV.

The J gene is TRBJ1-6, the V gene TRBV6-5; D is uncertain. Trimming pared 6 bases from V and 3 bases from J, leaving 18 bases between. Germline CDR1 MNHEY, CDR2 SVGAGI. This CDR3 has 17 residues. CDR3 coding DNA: TGTGCCAGCAGAGTAACCTCCCGGGGAAGCTATAATTCACCCCTCCACTTT. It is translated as CASRVTSRGSYNSPLHF.

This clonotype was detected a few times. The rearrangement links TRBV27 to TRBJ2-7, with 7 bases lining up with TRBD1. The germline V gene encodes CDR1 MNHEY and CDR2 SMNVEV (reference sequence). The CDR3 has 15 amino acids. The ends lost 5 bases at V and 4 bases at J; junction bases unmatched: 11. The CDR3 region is CASSLSTGSSYEQYF. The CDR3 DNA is TGTGCCAGCAGTCTGTCGACAGGGAGTTCATACGAGCAGTACTTC.

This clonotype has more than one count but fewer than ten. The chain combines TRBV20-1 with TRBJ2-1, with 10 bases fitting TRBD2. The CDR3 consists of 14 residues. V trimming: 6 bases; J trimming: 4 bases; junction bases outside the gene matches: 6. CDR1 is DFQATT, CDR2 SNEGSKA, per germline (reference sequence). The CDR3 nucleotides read TGCAGTGCGTTTAGCGGGGGGATATACAATGAGCAGTTCTTC. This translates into CSAFSGGIYNEQFF.

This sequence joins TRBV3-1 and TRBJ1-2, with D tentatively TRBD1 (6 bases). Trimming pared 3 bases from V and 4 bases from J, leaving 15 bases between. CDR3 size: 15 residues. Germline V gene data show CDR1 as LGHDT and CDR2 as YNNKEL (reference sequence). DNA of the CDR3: TGTGCCAGCAGCCAGCAGACAGGACCCAGCTATGGCTACACCTTC. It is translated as CASSQQTGPSYGYTF.

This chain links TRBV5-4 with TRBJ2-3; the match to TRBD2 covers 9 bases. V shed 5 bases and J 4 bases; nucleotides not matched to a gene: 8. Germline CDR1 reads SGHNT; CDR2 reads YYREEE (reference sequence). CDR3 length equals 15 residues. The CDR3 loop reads CASSFGSGSADTQYF. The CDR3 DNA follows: TGTGCCAGCAGTTTCGGTAGCGGGAGCGCAGATACGCAGTATTTT.

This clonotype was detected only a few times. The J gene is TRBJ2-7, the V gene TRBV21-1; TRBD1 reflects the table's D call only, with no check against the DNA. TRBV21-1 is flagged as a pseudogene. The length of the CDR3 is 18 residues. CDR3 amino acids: CASSKEVSGTAFSYEQYF. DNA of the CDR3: TGTGCCAGCAGCAAAGAGGTATCGGGGACAGCTTTCTCCTACGAGCAGTACTTC.

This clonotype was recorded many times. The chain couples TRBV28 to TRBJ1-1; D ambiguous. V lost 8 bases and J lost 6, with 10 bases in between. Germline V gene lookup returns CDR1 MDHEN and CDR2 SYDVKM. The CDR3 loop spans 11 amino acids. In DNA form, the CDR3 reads TGTGCCAGCTATAGAAACGCTGAAGCTTTCTTT. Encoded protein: CASYRNAEAFF.

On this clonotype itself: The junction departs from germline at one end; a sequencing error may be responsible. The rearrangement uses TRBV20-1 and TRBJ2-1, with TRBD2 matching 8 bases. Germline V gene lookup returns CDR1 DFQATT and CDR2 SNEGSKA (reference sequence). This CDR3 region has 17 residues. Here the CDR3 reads CSARELGLAGPYNEQFF. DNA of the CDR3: TGCAGTGCAAGAGAGCTTGGACTAGCTGGCCCCTACAATGAGCAGTTCTTC.

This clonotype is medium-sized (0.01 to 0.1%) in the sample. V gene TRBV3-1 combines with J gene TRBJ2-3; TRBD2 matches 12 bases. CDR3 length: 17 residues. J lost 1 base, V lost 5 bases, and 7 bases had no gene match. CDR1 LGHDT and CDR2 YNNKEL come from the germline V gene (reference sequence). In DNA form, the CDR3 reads TGTGCCAGCAGCACTCGACTAGCGGGAGTAGGCACAGATACGCAGTATTTT. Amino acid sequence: CASSTRLAGVGTDTQYF.

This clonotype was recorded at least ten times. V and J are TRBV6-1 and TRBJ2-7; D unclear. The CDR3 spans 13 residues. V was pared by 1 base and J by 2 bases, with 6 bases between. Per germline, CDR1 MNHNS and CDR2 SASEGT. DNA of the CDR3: TGTGCCAGCAGTGAAGTTCTAGCCTACGAGCAGTACTTC. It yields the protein CASSEVLAYEQYF.

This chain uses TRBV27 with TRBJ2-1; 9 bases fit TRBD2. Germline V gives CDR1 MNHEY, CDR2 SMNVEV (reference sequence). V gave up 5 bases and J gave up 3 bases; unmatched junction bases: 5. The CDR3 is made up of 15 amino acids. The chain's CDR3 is CASSLAGWGYNEQFF. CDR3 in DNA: TGTGCCAGCAGTCTAGCGGGGTGGGGCTACAATGAGCAGTTCTTC.